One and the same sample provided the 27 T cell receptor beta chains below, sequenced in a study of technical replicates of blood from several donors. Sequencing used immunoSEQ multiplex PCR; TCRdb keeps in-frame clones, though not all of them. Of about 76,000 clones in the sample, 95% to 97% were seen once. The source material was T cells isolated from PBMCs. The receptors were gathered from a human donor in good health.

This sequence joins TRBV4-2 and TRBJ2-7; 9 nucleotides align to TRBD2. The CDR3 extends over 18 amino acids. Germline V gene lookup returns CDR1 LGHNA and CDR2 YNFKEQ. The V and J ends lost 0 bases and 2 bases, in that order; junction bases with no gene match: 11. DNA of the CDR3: TGTGCCAGCAGCCAAGATTTGCCTAGCGGGACCACTGCCTACGAGCAGTACTTC. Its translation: CASSQDLPSGTTAYEQYF.

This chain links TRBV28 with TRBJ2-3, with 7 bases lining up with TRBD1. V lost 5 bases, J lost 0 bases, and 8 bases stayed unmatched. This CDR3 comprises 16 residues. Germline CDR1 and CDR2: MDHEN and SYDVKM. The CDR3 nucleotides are TGTGCCAGCAGTCCCCCCCTACAGGGGAGCACAGATACGCAGTATTTT. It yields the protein CASSPPLQGSTDTQYF.

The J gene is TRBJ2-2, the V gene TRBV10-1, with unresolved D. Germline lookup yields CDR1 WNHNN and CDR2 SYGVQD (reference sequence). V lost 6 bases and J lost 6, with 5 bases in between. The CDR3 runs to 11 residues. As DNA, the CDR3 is TGCGCCAGCAGCAGTGCCGGGGAGCTGTTTTTT. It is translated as CASSSAGELFF.

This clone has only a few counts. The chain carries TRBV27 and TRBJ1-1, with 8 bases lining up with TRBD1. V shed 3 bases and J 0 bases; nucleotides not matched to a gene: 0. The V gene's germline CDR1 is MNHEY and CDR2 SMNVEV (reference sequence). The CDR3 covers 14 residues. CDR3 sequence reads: CASSLGQVNTEAFF. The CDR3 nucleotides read TGTGCCAGCAGTTTGGGACAGGTGAACACTGAAGCTTTCTTT.

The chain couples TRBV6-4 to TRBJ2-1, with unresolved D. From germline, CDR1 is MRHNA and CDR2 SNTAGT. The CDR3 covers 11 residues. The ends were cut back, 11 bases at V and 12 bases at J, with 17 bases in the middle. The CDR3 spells CAGYQVFRQFF. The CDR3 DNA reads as TGTGCCGGCTACCAGGTCTTTCGGCAGTTCTTC.

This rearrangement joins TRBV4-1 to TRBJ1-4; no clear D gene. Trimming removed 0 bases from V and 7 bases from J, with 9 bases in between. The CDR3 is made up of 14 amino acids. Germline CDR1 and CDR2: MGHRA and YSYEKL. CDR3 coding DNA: TGCGCCAGCAGCCAAGACAGTTTGGCTGAAAAACTGTTTTTT. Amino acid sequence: CASSQDSLAEKLFF.

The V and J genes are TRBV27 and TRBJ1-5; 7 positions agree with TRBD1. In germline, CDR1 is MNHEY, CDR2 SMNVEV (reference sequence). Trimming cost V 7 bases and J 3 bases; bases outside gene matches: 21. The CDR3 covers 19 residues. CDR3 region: CASTKTGTAQGVVNQPQHF. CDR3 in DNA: TGTGCCAGCACTAAAACGGGGACCGCGCAGGGGGTAGTCAATCAGCCCCAGCATTTT.

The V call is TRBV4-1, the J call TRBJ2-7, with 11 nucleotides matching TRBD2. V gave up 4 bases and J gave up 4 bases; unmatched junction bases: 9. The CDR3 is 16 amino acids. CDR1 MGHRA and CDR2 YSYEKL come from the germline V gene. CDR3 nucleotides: TGCGCCAGCAGCCGGCTAGGGACTAGCGGACCATACGAGCAGTACTTC. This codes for CASSRLGTSGPYEQYF.

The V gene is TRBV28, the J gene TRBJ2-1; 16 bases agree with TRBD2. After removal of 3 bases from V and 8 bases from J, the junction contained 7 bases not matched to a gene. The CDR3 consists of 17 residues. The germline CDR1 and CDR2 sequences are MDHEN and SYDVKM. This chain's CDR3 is CASSFDGTSGRADEQFF. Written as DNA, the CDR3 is TGTGCCAGCAGTTTCGACGGGACTAGCGGGAGGGCCGATGAGCAGTTCTTC.

CDR3 nucleotides: TGTGCCAGCCCCCTTAGCGGGAGTGGTGCAGATACGCAGTATTTT. Translation: CASPLSGSGADTQYF. This rearrangement joins TRBV2 to TRBJ2-3, with 9 nucleotides matching TRBD2. This CDR3 region has 15 residues. Germline CDR1 is SNHLY and CDR2 is FYNNEI. The V gene end was trimmed by 8 bases and the J gene end by 4 bases; junction bases not matched to a gene: 10. Supplemented by reference TRBV2 and TRBJ2-3, the full variable domain reads EPEVTQTPSHQVTQMGQEVILRCVPISNHLYFYWYRQILGQKVEFLVSFYNNEISEKSEIFDDQFSVERPDGSNFTLKIRSTKLEDSAMYFCASPLSGSGADTQYFGPGTRLTVL.

In nucleotides, the CDR3 is TGTGCCTGGCAGCGGCTTAGCACAGATACGCAGTATTTT. It codes for CAWQRLSTDTQYF. V and J are TRBV30 and TRBJ2-3, with D possibly matching TRBD2 (5 bases). The germline V and J ends were trimmed by 5 bases and 0 bases, with 9 bases remaining between them. CDR1 GTSNPN and CDR2 SVGIG come from the germline V gene (reference sequence). The CDR3 extends over 13 amino acids.

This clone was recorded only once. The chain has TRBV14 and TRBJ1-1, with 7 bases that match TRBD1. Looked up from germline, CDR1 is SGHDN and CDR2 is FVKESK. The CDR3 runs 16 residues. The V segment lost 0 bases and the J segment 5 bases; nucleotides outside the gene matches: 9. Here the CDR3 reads CASSQDQRQGRTEAFF. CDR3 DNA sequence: TGTGCCAGCAGCCAAGACCAGAGACAGGGAAGGACTGAAGCTTTCTTT.

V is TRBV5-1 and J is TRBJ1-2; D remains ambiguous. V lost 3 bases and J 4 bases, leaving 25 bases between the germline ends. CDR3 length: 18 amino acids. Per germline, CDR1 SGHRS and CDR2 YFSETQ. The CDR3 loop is CASSWMSADAADLYGYTF. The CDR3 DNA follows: TGCGCCAGCAGCTGGATGTCGGCGGATGCTGCAGACCTCTATGGCTACACCTTC.

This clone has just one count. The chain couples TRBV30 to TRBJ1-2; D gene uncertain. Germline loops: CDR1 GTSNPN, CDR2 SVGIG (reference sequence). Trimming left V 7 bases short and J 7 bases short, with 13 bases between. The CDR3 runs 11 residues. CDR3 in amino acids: CASKVEAGYTF. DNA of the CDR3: TGTGCCTCAAAGGTGGAGGCTGGCTACACCTTC.

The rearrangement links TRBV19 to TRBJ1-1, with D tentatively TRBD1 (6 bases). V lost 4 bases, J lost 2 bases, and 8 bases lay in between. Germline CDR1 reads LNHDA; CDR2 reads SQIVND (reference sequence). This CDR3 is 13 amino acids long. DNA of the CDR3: TGTGCCAGTAGTAGACAGGAAAACACTGAAGCTTTCTTT. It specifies CASSRQENTEAFF.

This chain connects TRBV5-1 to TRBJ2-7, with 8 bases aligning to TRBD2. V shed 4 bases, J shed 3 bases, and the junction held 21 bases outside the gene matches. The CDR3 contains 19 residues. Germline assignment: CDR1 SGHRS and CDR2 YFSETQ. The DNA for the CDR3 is TGCGCCAGCAGCGGCACCCCCAGCGGGAGTGGTCTCTTGTACTACGAGCAGTACTTC. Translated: CASSGTPSGSGLLYYEQYF.

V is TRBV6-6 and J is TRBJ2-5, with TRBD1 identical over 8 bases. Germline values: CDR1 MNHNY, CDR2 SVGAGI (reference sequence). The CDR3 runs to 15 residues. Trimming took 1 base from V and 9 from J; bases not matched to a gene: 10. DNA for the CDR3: TGTGCCAGCAGTTACTATAGGACAGGGTCAATGGCCCAGTACTTC. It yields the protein CASSYYRTGSMAQYF.

CDR3 sequence reads: CAWRGAGGDTQYF. Written as DNA, the CDR3 is TGTGCCTGGAGGGGTGCGGGGGGCGATACGCAGTATTTT. The rearrangement links TRBV30 to TRBJ2-3; TRBD2 agrees at 8 bases. With V trimmed by 3 bases and J by 6 bases, 5 bases remained unmatched. Looked up from germline, CDR1 is GTSNPN and CDR2 is SVGIG (reference sequence). The length of the CDR3 is 13 residues. Using reference TRBV30 and TRBJ2-3 for the parts outside the CDR3, the full variable domain is SQTIHQWPATLVQPVGSPLSLECTVEGTSNPNLYWYRQAAGRGLQLLFYSVGIGQISSEVPQNLSASRPQDRQFILSSKKLLLSDSGFYLCAWRGAGGDTQYFGPGTRLTVL.

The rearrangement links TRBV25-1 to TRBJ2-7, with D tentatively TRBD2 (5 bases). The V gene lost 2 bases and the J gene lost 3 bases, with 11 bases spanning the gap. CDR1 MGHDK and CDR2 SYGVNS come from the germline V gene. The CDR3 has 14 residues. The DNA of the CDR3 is TGTGCCAGCAGTGAAGGTGGACTGAACTACGAGCAGTACTTC. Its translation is CASSEGGLNYEQYF.

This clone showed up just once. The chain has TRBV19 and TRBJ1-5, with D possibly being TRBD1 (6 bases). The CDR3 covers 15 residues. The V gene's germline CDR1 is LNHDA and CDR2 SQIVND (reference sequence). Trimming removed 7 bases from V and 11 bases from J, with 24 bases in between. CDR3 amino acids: CASTRGLGGSVTQHF. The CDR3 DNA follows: TGTGCCAGTACCCGAGGGTTAGGGGGTTCGGTGACCCAGCATTTT.

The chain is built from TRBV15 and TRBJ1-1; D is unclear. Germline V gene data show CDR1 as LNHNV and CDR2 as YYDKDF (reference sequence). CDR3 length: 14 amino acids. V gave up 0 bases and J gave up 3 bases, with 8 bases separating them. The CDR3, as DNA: TGTGCCACCAGCAGAGATTCGGGTGACACTGAAGCTTTCTTT. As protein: CATSRDSGDTEAFF.

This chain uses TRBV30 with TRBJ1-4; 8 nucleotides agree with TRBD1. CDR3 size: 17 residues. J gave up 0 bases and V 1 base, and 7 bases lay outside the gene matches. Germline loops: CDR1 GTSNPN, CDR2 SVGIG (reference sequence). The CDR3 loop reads CAWSAGQGRATNEKLFF. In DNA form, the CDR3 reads TGTGCCTGGAGTGCAGGACAGGGAAGGGCAACTAATGAAAAACTGTTTTTT.

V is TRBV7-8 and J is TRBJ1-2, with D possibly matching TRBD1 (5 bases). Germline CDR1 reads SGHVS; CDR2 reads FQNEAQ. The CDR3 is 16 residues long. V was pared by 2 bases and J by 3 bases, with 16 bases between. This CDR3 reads CASSLRVQAIDYGYTF. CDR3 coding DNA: TGTGCCAGCAGCTTAAGAGTACAGGCAATAGACTATGGCTACACCTTC.

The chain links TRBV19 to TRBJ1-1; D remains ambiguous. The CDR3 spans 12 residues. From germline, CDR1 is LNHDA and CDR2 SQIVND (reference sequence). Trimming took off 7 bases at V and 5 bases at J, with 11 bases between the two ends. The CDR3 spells CASKWSGTEAFF. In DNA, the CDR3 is TGTGCCAGTAAGTGGTCGGGGACTGAAGCTTTCTTT. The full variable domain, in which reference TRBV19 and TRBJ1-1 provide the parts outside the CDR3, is DGGITQSPKYLFRKEGQNVTLSCEQNLNHDAMYWYRQDPGQGLRLIYYSQIVNDFQKGDIAEGYSVSREKKESFPLTVTSAQKNPTAFYLCASKWSGTEAFFGQGTRLTVV.

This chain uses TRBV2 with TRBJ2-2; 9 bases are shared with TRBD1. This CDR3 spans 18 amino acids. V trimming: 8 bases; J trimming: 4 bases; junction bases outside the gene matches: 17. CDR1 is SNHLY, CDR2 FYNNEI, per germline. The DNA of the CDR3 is TGTGCCAGCTCTGGTCGGGGACAGGGAGGGAGAGCCACCGGGGAGCTGTTTTTT. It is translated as CASSGRGQGGRATGELFF.

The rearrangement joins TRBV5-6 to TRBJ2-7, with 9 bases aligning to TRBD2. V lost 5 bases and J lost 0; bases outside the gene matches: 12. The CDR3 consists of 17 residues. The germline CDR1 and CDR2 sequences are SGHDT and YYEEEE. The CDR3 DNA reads TGTGCCAGCAGGTCGATGCGGGAGGGGCCGAACTCCTACGAGCAGTACTTC. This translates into CASRSMREGPNSYEQYF.

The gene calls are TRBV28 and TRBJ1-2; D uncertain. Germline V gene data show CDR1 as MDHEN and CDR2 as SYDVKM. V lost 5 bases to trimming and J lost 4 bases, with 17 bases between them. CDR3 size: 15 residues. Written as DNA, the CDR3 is TGTGCCAGCAGTACCCAGACATACATTGGCTATGGCTACACCTTC. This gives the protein CASSTQTYIGYGYTF.